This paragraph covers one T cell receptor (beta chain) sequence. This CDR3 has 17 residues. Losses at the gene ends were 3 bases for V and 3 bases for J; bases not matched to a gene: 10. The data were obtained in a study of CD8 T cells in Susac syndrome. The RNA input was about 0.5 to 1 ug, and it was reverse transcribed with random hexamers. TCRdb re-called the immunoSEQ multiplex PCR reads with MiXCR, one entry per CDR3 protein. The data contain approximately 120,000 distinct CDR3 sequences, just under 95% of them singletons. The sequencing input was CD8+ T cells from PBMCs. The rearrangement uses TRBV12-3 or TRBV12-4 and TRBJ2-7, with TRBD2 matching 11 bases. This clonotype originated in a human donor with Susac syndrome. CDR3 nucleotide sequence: TGTGCCAGCAGTTTCGGGACTAGCGGCCACGGTGTCTACGAGCAGTACTTC. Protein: CASSFGTSGHGVYEQYF.